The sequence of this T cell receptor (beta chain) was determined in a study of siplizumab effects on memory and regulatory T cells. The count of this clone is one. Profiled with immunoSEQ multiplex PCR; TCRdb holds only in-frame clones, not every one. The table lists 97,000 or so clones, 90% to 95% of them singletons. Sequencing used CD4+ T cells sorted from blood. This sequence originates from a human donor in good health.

The CDR3, as DNA: TGCGCCAGCAGCCAAGAAGGTCGCGGGAGGGCCAACAAAAACATTCAGTACTTC. It translates to CASSQEGRGRANKNIQYF. The chain recombines TRBV4-1 with TRBJ2-4, with 9 bases identical to TRBD2. In germline, CDR1 is MGHRA, CDR2 YSYEKL. Trimming cost V 0 bases and J 3 bases; bases outside gene matches: 9. The CDR3 totals 18 residues.